One sample yielded the 32 T cell receptor beta chains listed below, sequenced in a study of patients and donors after allogeneic stem cell transplantation. TCRdb reprocessed the RT-PCR reads via MiXCR and lists one record per CDR3 protein. The sample consists of approximately 88,000 distinct CDR3 sequences, just under 5% of them appearing once. Sequenced input: blood, either unsorted or a sorted T cell fraction (not recorded which). Receptor source: a human donor who was either an allogeneic HSCT recipient or a stem cell or donor lymphocyte infusion donor (not recorded which). It is not recorded whose cells these are; they may come from a transplant donor.

Many counts were recorded for this clonotype. The junction and the germline gene differ at one end; a read error may be behind it. The genes are TRBV5-1 and TRBJ2-3; possibly TRBD1 or TRBD2 for D (7 bases each). There are 14 residues in the CDR3. Per germline, CDR1 SGHRS and CDR2 YFSETQ. The CDR3 DNA sequence: TGCGCCAGCAGCTTGGGGGGACAGTCCTACCGGGAGGATTTT. It codes for CASSLGGQSYREDF. Filled out from reference TRBV5-1 and TRBJ2-3, the complete variable domain reads KAGVTQTPRYLIKTRGQQVTLSCSPISGHRSVSWYQQTPGQGLQFLFEYFSETQRNKGNFPGRFSGRQFSNSRSEMNVSTLELGDSALYLCASSLGGQSYREDFGPGTRLTVL.

The V call is TRBV5-1, the J call TRBJ2-7, with TRBD1 identical over 7 bases. V shed 0 bases, J shed 6 bases, and the junction held 6 bases outside the gene matches. The CDR3 runs 14 residues. Germline CDR1 and CDR2: SGHRS and YFSETQ. The CDR3 DNA reads as TGCGCCAGCAGCTTGGGGGCCGACAGGGCCGAGCAGTACTTC. This encodes CASSLGADRAEQYF. The full variable domain, in which reference TRBV5-1 and TRBJ2-7 provide the parts outside the CDR3, is KAGVTQTPRYLIKTRGQQVTLSCSPISGHRSVSWYQQTPGQGLQFLFEYFSETQRNKGNFPGRFSGRQFSNSRSEMNVSTLELGDSALYLCASSLGADRAEQYFGPGTRLTVT.

This clonotype was seen at least ten times. V and J are TRBV6-1 and TRBJ2-2; 7 bases align to TRBD1. V was pared by 6 bases and J by 8 bases, with 9 bases of the junction left unmatched. CDR3 length: 14 residues. In germline, CDR1 is MNHNS, CDR2 SASEGT. Here the CDR3 DNA reads TGTGCCAGCAGGGGCACAGGGGTCCCGGGGGAGCTGTTTTTT. This gives the protein CASRGTGVPGELFF.

This clonotype came up many times. The V call is TRBV30, the J call TRBJ2-7; D may correspond to TRBD1 or TRBD2 (5 bases each). The CDR3 has 13 residues. The germline V gene has CDR1 GTSNPN and CDR2 SVGIG (reference sequence). V lost 1 base, J lost 4 bases, and 11 bases lay in between. DNA of the CDR3: TGTGCCTGGAGTGACGGGGCGGCTTACGAGCAGTACTTC. Amino acids: CAWSDGAAYEQYF.

This clonotype showed up many times. This chain links TRBV5-1 with TRBJ2-1, with D unresolved. Per the germline V gene, CDR1 is SGHRS and CDR2 is YFSETQ. The CDR3 runs 13 residues. V shed 2 bases and J shed 7 bases, with 10 bases lying between them. The CDR3 reads CASSLLVANEQFF. The CDR3 DNA reads as TGCGCCAGCAGCTTATTAGTAGCAAATGAGCAGTTCTTC. Based on the CDR3 plus reference TRBV5-1 and TRBJ2-1, the full variable domain is KAGVTQTPRYLIKTRGQQVTLSCSPISGHRSVSWYQQTPGQGLQFLFEYFSETQRNKGNFPGRFSGRQFSNSRSEMNVSTLELGDSALYLCASSLLVANEQFFGPGTRLTVL.

There are many counts of this clonotype. This chain links TRBV29-1 with TRBJ1-1; the match to TRBD1 covers 9 bases. From germline, CDR1 is SQVTM and CDR2 ANQGSEA. The CDR3 has 12 amino acids. V shed 7 bases and J 10 bases; nucleotides not matched to a gene: 10. CDR3 residues: CSAQGQGKGAFF. CDR3 DNA sequence: TGCAGCGCCCAGGGACAGGGAAAAGGAGCTTTCTTT.

This clonotype was seen repeatedly, ten times or more. The genes are TRBV3-1 and TRBJ2-2; D unclear. CDR1 is LGHDT, CDR2 YNNKEL, per germline (reference sequence). V was clipped by 2 bases and J by 5 bases, with 9 bases between them. The CDR3 has 14 amino acids. This CDR3 reads CASSQNWETGELFF. Written as DNA, the CDR3 is TGTGCCAGCAGCCAAAACTGGGAAACCGGGGAGCTGTTTTTT.

This clonotype was detected only a few times. This chain connects TRBV19 to TRBJ2-5, with TRBD1 as a possible D gene (6 bases). The V and J ends lost 6 bases and 1 base respectively, with 9 bases between them. The CDR3 consists of 13 residues. Germline CDR1 reads LNHDA; CDR2 reads SQIVND (reference sequence). The CDR3 loop is CASRGARQETQYF. In DNA form, the CDR3 reads TGTGCCAGTAGGGGGGCTCGCCAAGAGACCCAGTACTTC.

This clonotype was seen at least ten times. The chain recombines TRBV20-1 with TRBJ2-6; tentatively, D is TRBD2 (6 bases). CDR1 is DFQATT, CDR2 SNEGSKA, per germline (reference sequence). The V end lost 0 bases, the J end lost 1 base, and 19 bases lay between the germline ends. This CDR3 is 19 amino acids long. The CDR3 bases are TGCAGTGCTAGAGATCTCAGGAGGGGCGCCCAGTCTGGGGCCAACGTCCTGACTTTC. This translates into CSARDLRRGAQSGANVLTF.

This clonotype was observed many times. The rearrangement links TRBV29-1 to TRBJ1-2; D is uncertain. Trimming removed 5 bases at V and 0 bases at J, with 10 bases between. Germline loops: CDR1 SQVTM, CDR2 ANQGSEA. The length of the CDR3 is 13 residues. Here the CDR3 DNA reads TGCAGCGTTATGGCAGGCACTAACTATGGCTACACCTTC. Translating gives CSVMAGTNYGYTF.

This clonotype was found many times. The V gene is TRBV20-1, the J gene TRBJ1-1; TRBD1 is a possible D gene (5 bases). This CDR3 has 12 amino acids. Germline values: CDR1 DFQATT, CDR2 SNEGSKA (reference sequence). V was cut by 6 bases and J by 6 bases, with 14 bases left in between. In nucleotides, the CDR3 is TGCAGTGCCTCCCGGGACGGCGCTGAAGCTTTCTTT. Its translation is CSASRDGAEAFF.

This clonotype was recorded at least ten times. V is TRBV12-3 or TRBV12-4 and J is TRBJ1-1, with TRBD1 matching over 8 bases. The CDR3 has 14 amino acids. Losses at the gene ends were 6 bases for V and 11 bases for J; bases not matched to a gene: 14. The CDR3 loop reads CASSPSVQGAKAFF. The CDR3 nucleotides read TGTGCCAGCAGCCCATCCGTGCAGGGGGCCAAGGCTTTCTTT.

The table lists this clonotype with many counts. The chain combines TRBV7-9 with TRBJ2-1; the D gene could be TRBD1 or TRBD2 (5 bases each). In germline, CDR1 is SEHNR, CDR2 FQNEAQ (reference sequence). The CDR3 loop spans 15 amino acids. The germline V and J ends were trimmed by 5 bases and 8 bases, with 19 bases remaining between them. CDR3 nucleotide sequence: TGTGCCAGCAGCAACAGAGGATGGGGGACGGATGAGCAGTTCTTC. This translates into CASSNRGWGTDEQFF.

In its sample, this clonotype was seen many times. The rearrangement joins TRBV20-1 to TRBJ2-3, with 9 bases lining up with TRBD2. This CDR3 comprises 17 residues. CDR1 is DFQATT, CDR2 SNEGSKA, per germline (reference sequence). The V gene end was trimmed by 0 bases and the J gene end by 1 base; junction bases not matched to a gene: 8. The CDR3 region has the DNA TGCAGTGCTAGAGATACGGCGGGGGGGCCCGGCACAGATACGCAGTATTTT. Its translation is CSARDTAGGPGTDTQYF.

As to this clonotype: Possible read error: a much larger clone is one base away. The genes are TRBV20-1 and TRBJ2-1; D is possibly TRBD2 (5 bases). The CDR3 extends over 15 amino acids. Per the germline V gene, CDR1 is DFQATT and CDR2 is SNEGSKA (reference sequence). CDR3 nucleotide sequence: TGCAGTGCCCCGAGCAAGGGAGACCATTGGAATGAGCAGTGCTTC. Its protein is CSAPSKGDHWNEQCF.

This chain uses TRBV5-1 with TRBJ2-5, with a weak D call TRBD2 (6 bases). V lost 0 bases and J 2 bases, leaving 11 bases between the germline ends. This CDR3 is 15 amino acids long. The germline gives CDR1 SGHRS, CDR2 YFSETQ. CDR3 DNA: TGCGCCAGCAGCTTGGCCGGAGGGGTACAAGAGACCCAGTACTTC. Amino acids: CASSLAGGVQETQYF.

The rearrangement uses TRBV20-1 and TRBJ2-3; D ambiguous. Trimming shortened V by 0 bases and J by 3 bases, and 13 bases separated the two germline ends. The germline CDR1 and CDR2 sequences are DFQATT and SNEGSKA (reference sequence). This CDR3 comprises 15 residues. This CDR3 is CSARDWQDQTDTQYF. CDR3 sequence (DNA): TGCAGTGCTAGAGATTGGCAGGACCAGACAGATACGCAGTATTTT.

This clonotype was seen ten or more times. The V gene is TRBV5-1, the J gene TRBJ2-1; D call uncertain. The germline V and J ends were trimmed by 4 bases and 6 bases, with 11 bases remaining between them. In germline, CDR1 is SGHRS, CDR2 YFSETQ. This CDR3 is 13 amino acids long. The CDR3 DNA follows: TGCGCCAGCAGCGTGGGTGTAAGCAATGAGCAGTTCTTC. Amino acid sequence: CASSVGVSNEQFF.

The table lists this clonotype with a few counts. V usage is TRBV7-8 and J usage is TRBJ2-2, with a weak D call TRBD2 (5 bases). Looked up from germline, CDR1 is SGHVS and CDR2 is FQNEAQ. The CDR3 consists of 16 residues. Trimming pared 5 bases from V and 4 bases from J, leaving 17 bases between. The CDR3 DNA is TGTGCCAGCAGCCTCTCAGGCGGAGGAGGCACCGGGGAGCTGTTTTTT. Its translation: CASSLSGGGGTGELFF.

This clonotype was picked up many times. The chain joins TRBV24-1 to TRBJ1-2; 7 nucleotides align to TRBD1. After removal of 4 bases from V and 4 bases from J, the junction contained 8 bases not matched to a gene. The CDR3 runs 15 residues. Per germline, CDR1 KGHDR and CDR2 SFDVKD. CDR3: CATSDYRGSTYGYTF. CDR3 DNA: TGTGCCACCAGTGACTACAGGGGCTCCACCTATGGCTACACCTTC.

This clonotype was detected a few times. The chain recombines TRBV27 with TRBJ2-5; TRBD1 matches at 8 bases. The CDR3 is made up of 13 amino acids. Trimming took 6 bases from V and 4 from J; bases not matched to a gene: 4. Germline V gives CDR1 MNHEY, CDR2 SMNVEV (reference sequence). The CDR3 loop reads CASRRTGGETQYF. DNA of the CDR3: TGTGCCAGCAGGCGTACAGGGGGAGAGACCCAGTACTTC.

There are many counts of this clonotype. The V gene is TRBV19, the J gene TRBJ1-5; the match to TRBD1 covers 8 bases. The V gene's germline CDR1 is LNHDA and CDR2 SQIVND (reference sequence). V shed 4 bases and J 2 bases; nucleotides not matched to a gene: 10. The CDR3 loop spans 17 amino acids. The CDR3 coding sequence is TGTGCCAGTAGTACGCTACCACAGGGGGGCGGCAATCAGCCCCAGCATTTT. It translates to CASSTLPQGGGNQPQHF.

This clonotype has more than one count but fewer than ten. This chain joins TRBV20-1 and TRBJ2-3, with 10 bases identical to TRBD2. J lost 3 bases, V lost 6 bases, and 12 bases had no gene match. The CDR3 covers 16 residues. Per germline, CDR1 DFQATT and CDR2 SNEGSKA (reference sequence). CDR3 nucleotides: TGCAGTGCCCAGACTCTAGCGGGGGTAGGAACAGATACGCAGTATTTT. Translating it yields CSAQTLAGVGTDTQYF.

The rearrangement links TRBV30 to TRBJ1-1; D might be TRBD1 (5 bases). This CDR3 region has 12 residues. Deletions cut 0 bases from V and 11 bases from J, with 13 bases between. The germline V gene has CDR1 GTSNPN and CDR2 SVGIG (reference sequence). The CDR3 coding sequence is TGTGCCTGGAGTGTACTCAGGGCGCGGGCTTTCTTT. This translates into CAWSVLRARAFF.

This clonotype qualifies as medium-sized. The chain couples TRBV7-8 to TRBJ2-3; 9 nucleotides line up with TRBD1. In germline, CDR1 is SGHVS, CDR2 FQNEAQ. Trimming cost V 1 base and J 1 base; bases outside gene matches: 6. This CDR3 spans 17 amino acids. CDR3 sequence (DNA): TGTGCCAGCAGCTTAGACAGGGGGCAGTTTGGCACAGATACGCAGTATTTT. This sequence encodes CASSLDRGQFGTDTQYF.

The rearrangement uses TRBV3-1 and TRBJ1-2; no clear D gene. CDR3 length equals 14 residues. The germline V gene has CDR1 LGHDT and CDR2 YNNKEL (reference sequence). V dropped 7 bases and J dropped 5 bases, with 17 bases sitting between them. The chain's CDR3 is CASTAGSFKYGYTF. The CDR3 DNA sequence: TGTGCCAGCACCGCCGGGTCATTCAAATATGGCTACACCTTC.

This clonotype was detected ten times or more. The chain couples TRBV12-3 or TRBV12-4 to TRBJ2-2; D is ambiguous. The CDR3 sequence is 14 residues long. Trimming stripped 8 bases from V and 4 bases from J, with 14 bases between. The CDR3 nucleotides are TGTGCCAGCCTAGGAAGGGCATTCACCGGGGAGCTGTTTTTT. It specifies CASLGRAFTGELFF.

This clonotype was seen only a few times. The chain couples TRBV10-1 to TRBJ2-2; D is unclear. CDR1 WNHNN and CDR2 SYGVQD come from the germline V gene (reference sequence). Trimming took off 5 bases at V and 3 bases at J, with 10 bases between the two ends. The CDR3 covers 14 residues. This CDR3 reads CASSRLQDTGELFF. Here the CDR3 DNA reads TGCGCCAGCAGTAGGCTACAAGACACCGGGGAGCTGTTTTTT.

In this sample, this clonotype turned up many times. The chain is built from TRBV28 and TRBJ2-7; possible D gene TRBD1, 7 bases. The CDR3 length is 12 residues. V was cut by 10 bases and J by 0 bases, with 10 bases left in between. Germline V gene sequence: CDR1 MDHEN, CDR2 SYDVKM. CDR3: CATRGDSYEQYF. The CDR3 DNA reads as TGTGCCACCAGGGGGGACTCCTACGAGCAGTACTTC. Filled out from reference TRBV28 and TRBJ2-7, the complete variable domain reads DVKVTQSSRYLVKRTGEKVFLECVQDMDHENMFWYRQDPGLGLRLIYFSYDVKMKEKGDIPEGYSVSREKKERFSLILESASTNQTSMYLCATRGDSYEQYFGPGTRLTVT.

The table lists this clonotype with many counts. CDR3 DNA: TGCAGCGGAGACAGGGCCCGGAGTGAGCAGTTCTTC. This translates into CSGDRARSEQFF. The gene calls are TRBV20-1 and TRBJ2-1; 7 positions agree with TRBD1. Per germline, CDR1 DFQATT and CDR2 SNEGSKA (reference sequence). This CDR3 is built from 12 residues.

This clonotype was seen ten or more times. The chain has TRBV20-1 and TRBJ1-2, with D possibly TRBD1 on 5 matching bases. This CDR3 is built from 17 residues. Per germline, CDR1 DFQATT and CDR2 SNEGSKA (reference sequence). V was pared by 1 base and J by 13 bases, with 31 bases between. The CDR3 DNA is TGCAGTGCTAGAGGGGCAGGGTTGATCGGCGTTCGGGTCGAGGGCACCTTC. Translation: CSARGAGLIGVRVEGTF.

This clonotype was detected ten times or more. The J gene is TRBJ2-1, the V gene TRBV7-9; D not certain. Germline-derived CDR1 and CDR2 are SEHNR and FQNEAQ (reference sequence). The V and J ends lost 0 bases and 6 bases respectively, with 3 bases between them. The CDR3 has 12 residues. Written as DNA, the CDR3 is TGTGCCAGCAGCTTAGCTAGCAATGAGCAGTTCTTC. This codes for CASSLASNEQFF.